The source of this TCR beta chain is a study of T-cell reconstitution after alpha-beta-depleted transplantation in children. This clonotype occurred many times. V was clipped by 2 bases and J by 0 bases, with 17 bases between them. In germline, CDR1 is MGHDK, CDR2 SYGVNS. The CDR3 covers 19 residues. The TCRbeta library was prepared with unique molecular identifiers. Each CDR3 protein is one row after TCRdb ran MiXCR on the PCR reads. This table holds roughly 400,000 distinct CDR3 sequences, roughly 20% found once. The clonotype originates from a human donor who donated a stem cell graft to a child with acute myeloid leukemia. Source: PBMCs from the stem cell graft donor, taken from the stem cell graft. V and J are TRBV25-1 and TRBJ2-6; D remains ambiguous. The CDR3 sequence: CASSETRGAGSSGANVLTF. The CDR3 coding sequence is TGTGCCAGCAGTGAAACCCGCGGAGCAGGCAGCTCTGGGGCCAACGTCCTGACTTTC.